This TCR beta chain comes out of a study of CD8+CD57+ T cells in acquired aplastic anemia (dated by TCRdb to 2016 to 2019). Concerning the study at large: Extracted DNA from sorted CD4+ and CD8+ cells averaged around 3.2 ug, ranging from about 0.17 to 27.4 ug. CD8+CD57+ expansion was defined as frequency above the mean frequency observed in healthy subjects.

Genomic DNA was used as template for profiling of TCR beta VDJ combinations and CDR3 sequences. TCR repertoire sequencing was run on an Illumina HiSeq 2000. As for the original processing: TRBV/TRBJ rearrangement plots, CDR3 size and DJ length profiles, and Simpson's diversity index were used to evaluate the repertoires. The most abundant DNA sequence in the deep sequencing data was taken as the immunodominant clone. CDR3 amino acid sequences were screened for sharing across subjects and were compared with published repertoires and the VDJdb database. TCRdb trimmed public reads at Q25 via fastp, called clones via MiXCR and kept in-frame beta chains. Each CDR3 protein appears once, grouped with its most common genes and DNA. The V and J calls and clone size come from TCRdb's table, not from the authors' own analysis. The table for this sample lists under 350,000 distinct CDR3 sequences; under 65% of them were counted only once. The ten most abundant clones make up under 1.5% of the sample.

Expansion of CD8+CD57+ cells had been shown by flow cytometry in the patients chosen for sequencing. Severe acquired aplastic anemia was diagnosed in all patients according to International Study of Aplastic Anemia and Agranulocytosis and Camitta criteria. At the time blood was sampled, none of the patients had received any therapy. The study deep-sequenced TCR repertoires of sorted CD4+ and CD8+ blood T cells from severe aplastic anemia patients and healthy subjects. Patients were enrolled under clinicaltrials.gov protocols 00001620, 01623167, 00001397, 00071045, 00081523 and 00961064 in the USA. Ficoll-Paque density gradient centrifugation was used to isolate peripheral blood mononuclear cells. Before DNA extraction, CD4+ and CD8+ T cells were sorted with FACS or magnetic beads. Overall study results and their limits: Between patients and healthy controls, no significant difference in CD8+ Simpson's diversity was found (P=0.060). Around 31 CD8+ CDR3 sequences were shared between patients and controls but appeared highly expressed in patients and within their immunodominant clones.

From the cysteine up to the phenylalanine, the CDR3 has a length of 14 residues. Just CDR3 DNA is preserved here, 42 bases in frame from base 1. CDR1 and CDR2, per the germline V gene, are WSHSY and SAAADI. V is reduced by 4 bases and J by 4 bases, leaving a spacing of 14 bases between them. This clonotype has at least ten counts. Its antigen specificity is not known. Per-base qualities were not stored, and no clone one base away is much larger. This receptor was taken from a human donor with aplastic anemia. The sequenced sample consisted of sorted CD4+, CD8+, or CD8+CD57+ T cells (not recorded which) from PBMCs. The chain employs TRBV10-2 and TRBJ2-7; the D gene is perhaps TRBD2, on 7 matching bases. In nucleotides, the sequence is TGCGCCAGCAGTGGATCGGGGGGCAGTTACGAGCAGTACTTC. This yields the protein CASSGSGGSYEQYF.